The rows below give T cell receptor beta chains drawn from one sample of a study of CD8+CD57+ T cells in acquired aplastic anemia. TCRdb analysed the reads with MiXCR anew, one entry per CDR3 protein. The table has 150,000 to 170,000 distinct CDR3 sequences, roughly half seen once. Input material: sorted CD4+, CD8+, or CD8+CD57+ T cells (not recorded which) from PBMCs. Receptors were obtained from a human donor with aplastic anemia. CDR3s include the opening cysteine and the closing phenylalanine or tryptophan. The order of the fields is V gene, clone size, J gene, D gene, CDR3 DNA, CDR3 protein. D genes are given only for firm matches. Not all rows give a size; the values are once, few, many and, for expanded clones, a class.

TRBV29-1	.	TRBJ2-3	TRBD1	TGCAGCGTTGATGGGACAGGGGGAACAGATACGCAGTATTTT	CSVDGTGGTDTQYF
TRBV7-2	.	TRBJ2-7	.	TGTGCCAGCAGCTTAGAGACGGGCTACGAGCAGTACTTC	CASSLETGYEQYF
TRBV5-1	many	TRBJ1-3	.	TGCGCCAGCAGCTTGGATCCCCGTGGAAACACCATATATTTT	CASSLDPRGNTIYF
TRBV9	many	TRBJ2-7	.	TGTGCCAGCAGCGTAGACGCCGGTAGGAGCTCCTACGAGCAGTACTTC	CASSVDAGRSSYEQYF
TRBV2	.	TRBJ2-7	.	TGTGCCAGCAAGCAGGCAATAAACTACGAGCAGTACTTC	CASKQAINYEQYF
TRBV7-8	.	TRBJ2-1	.	TGTGCCAGCAGCTACCCCCGGGACCAGAGGAACAATGAGCAGTTCTTC	CASSYPRDQRNNEQFF
TRBV6-5	few	TRBJ1-2	.	TGTGCCAGCAGTTCCGGGGGCGCAAGGGGCTACACCTTC	CASSSGGARGYTF
TRBV4-1	.	TRBJ2-7	.	TGCGCCAGCAGCCCCAGGACCGGTCCGGACGAGCAGTACTTC	CASSPRTGPDEQYF
TRBV10-3	.	TRBJ2-3	.	TGTGCCATCAGCTCCGGGATTCAAATAACAGATACGCAGTATTTT	CAISSGIQITDTQYF
TRBV7-6	once	TRBJ1-1	.	TGTGCCAGCAGCTCAGGGTTGACGAACACTGAAGCTTTCTTT	CASSSGLTNTEAFF
TRBV7-2	many	TRBJ2-1	TRBD2	TGTGCCAGCAGCTTAGCGCAGGTAGCGGGGCCATACAATGAGCAGTTCTTC	CASSLAQVAGPYNEQFF
TRBV6-2/TRBV6-3	many	TRBJ2-3	.	TGTGCCAGCAGACCCTTACAGGGAACAGATACGCAGTATTTT	CASRPLQGTDTQYF
TRBV15	.	TRBJ2-7	.	TGTGCCACCAGGGACCCCGTCCTGAAGGTGCAGTACTTC	CATRDPVLKVQYF
TRBV19	.	TRBJ1-2	.	TGTGCCAGTAGGGCCCTTTATGGCTACACCTTC	CASRALYGYTF
TRBV7-9	.	TRBJ2-5	.	TGTGCCAGCAGGAGAACCGAGGAAGAGACCCAGTACTTC	CASRRTEEETQYF
TRBV7-9	once	TRBJ1-2	.	TGTGCCAGCAGCACGGGACTAGCGGGCTACACCTTC	CASSTGLAGYTF
TRBV6-1	.	TRBJ2-4	TRBD2	TGTGCCAGCAGCCACCGGGAAATGGGGGGGAACATTCAGTACTTC	CASSHREMGGNIQYF